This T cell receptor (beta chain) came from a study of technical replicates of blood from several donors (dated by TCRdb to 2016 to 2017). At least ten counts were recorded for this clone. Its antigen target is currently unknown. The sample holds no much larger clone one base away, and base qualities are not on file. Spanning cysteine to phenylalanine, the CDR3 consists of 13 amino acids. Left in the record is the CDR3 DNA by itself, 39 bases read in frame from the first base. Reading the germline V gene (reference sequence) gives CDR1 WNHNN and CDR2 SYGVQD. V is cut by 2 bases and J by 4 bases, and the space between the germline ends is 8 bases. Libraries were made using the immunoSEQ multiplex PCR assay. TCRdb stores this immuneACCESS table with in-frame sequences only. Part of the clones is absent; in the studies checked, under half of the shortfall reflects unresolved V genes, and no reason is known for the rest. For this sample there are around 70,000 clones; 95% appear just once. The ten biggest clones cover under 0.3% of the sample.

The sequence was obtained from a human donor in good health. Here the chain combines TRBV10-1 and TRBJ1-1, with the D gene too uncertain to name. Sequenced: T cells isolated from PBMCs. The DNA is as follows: TGCGCCAGCAGTGAGAGAGGTGGCACTGAAGCTTTCTTT. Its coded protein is CASSERGGTEAFF.